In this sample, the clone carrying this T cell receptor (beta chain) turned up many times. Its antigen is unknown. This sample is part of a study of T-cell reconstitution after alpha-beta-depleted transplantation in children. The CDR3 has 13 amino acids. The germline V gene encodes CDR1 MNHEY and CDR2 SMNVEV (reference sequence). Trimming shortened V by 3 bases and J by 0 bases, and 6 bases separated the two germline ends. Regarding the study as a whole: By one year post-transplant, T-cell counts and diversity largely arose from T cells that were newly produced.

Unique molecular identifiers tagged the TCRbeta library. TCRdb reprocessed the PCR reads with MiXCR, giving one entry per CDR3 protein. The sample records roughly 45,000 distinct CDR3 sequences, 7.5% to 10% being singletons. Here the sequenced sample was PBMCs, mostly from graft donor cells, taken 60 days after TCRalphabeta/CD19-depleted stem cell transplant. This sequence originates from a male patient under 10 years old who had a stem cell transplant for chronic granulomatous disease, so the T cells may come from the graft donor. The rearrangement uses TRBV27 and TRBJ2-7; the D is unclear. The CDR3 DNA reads TGTGCCAGCAGTTTCGGTATCTCCTACGAGCAGTACTTC. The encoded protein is CASSFGISYEQYF.